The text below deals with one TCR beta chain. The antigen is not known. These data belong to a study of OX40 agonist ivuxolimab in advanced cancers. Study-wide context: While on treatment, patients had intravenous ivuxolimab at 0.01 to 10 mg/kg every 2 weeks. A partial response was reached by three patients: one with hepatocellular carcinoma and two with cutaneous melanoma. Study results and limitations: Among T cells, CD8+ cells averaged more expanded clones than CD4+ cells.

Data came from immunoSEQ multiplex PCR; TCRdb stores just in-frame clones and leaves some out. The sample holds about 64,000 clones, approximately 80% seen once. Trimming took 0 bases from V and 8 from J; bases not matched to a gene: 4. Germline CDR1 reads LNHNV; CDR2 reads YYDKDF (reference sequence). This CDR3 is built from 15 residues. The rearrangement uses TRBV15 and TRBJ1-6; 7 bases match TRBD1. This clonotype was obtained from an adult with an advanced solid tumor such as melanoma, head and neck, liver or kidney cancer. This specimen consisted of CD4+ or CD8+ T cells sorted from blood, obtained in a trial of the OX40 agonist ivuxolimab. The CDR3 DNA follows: TGTGCCACCAGCAGAGATCCAGGGGGGGATTCACCCCTCCACTTT. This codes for CATSRDPGGDSPLHF. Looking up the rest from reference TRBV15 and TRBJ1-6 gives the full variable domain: DAMVIQNPRYQVTQFGKPVTLSCSQTLNHNVMYWYQQKSSQAPKLLFHYYDKDFNNEADTPDNFQSRRPNTSFCFLDIRSPGLGDTAMYLCATSRDPGGDSPLHFGNGTRLTVT.